This T cell receptor beta chain was identified during a study of blood T cell repertoires in COVID-19. This clone has just one count. With V trimmed by 6 bases and J by 0 bases, 8 bases remained unmatched. The CDR3 contains 16 residues. CDR1 KGHSH and CDR2 LQKENI come from the germline V gene. In the authors' methods: Amplification with reference gene primers provided the estimates of nucleated cell counts. Here immunoSEQ multiplex PCR was the method, and the copy in TCRdb shows in-frame clones only, minus some. V and J calls and clone size come straight from that table; D and trimming were deduced from the DNA. The sample includes 250,000 or so clones, around 85% of them seen just once.

This TCR was sampled from an elderly man with acute or convalescent COVID-19. The chain links TRBV18 to TRBJ1-3, with 7 nucleotides matching TRBD1. The sample taken for sequencing was peripheral blood. The CDR3 region is CASSPGQIHSGNTIYF. The CDR3 DNA follows: TGTGCCAGCTCTCCGGGACAGATTCACTCTGGAAACACCATATATTTT.